The next 4 T cell receptor beta chains were all read from a single sample in a study of T-cell memory formation after mild COVID-19. TCRdb reprocessed the 5' RACE reads via MiXCR and lists one record per CDR3 protein. The table records 350,000 or so distinct CDR3 sequences, around 21% of them present only once. The sample comprised PBMCs or a T cell subset sorted from them (not recorded which). These receptors were collected from an adult woman who had mild COVID-19 (a few samples of this study predate the infection). Cell type and time point are not known.

The chain is built from TRBV28 and TRBJ1-3, with no clear D. Germline V gives CDR1 MDHEN, CDR2 SYDVKM. Trimming left V 6 bases short and J 0 bases short, with 15 bases between. CDR3 size: 16 residues. The CDR3 protein is CASSTRTGSSGNTIYF. DNA of the CDR3: TGTGCCAGCAGCACTCGGACGGGGAGCTCTGGAAACACCATATATTTT. The variable domain in full, completed from reference TRBV28 and TRBJ1-3, reads DVKVTQSSRYLVKRTGEKVFLECVQDMDHENMFWYRQDPGLGLRLIYFSYDVKMKEKGDIPEGYSVSREKKERFSLILESASTNQTSMYLCASSTRTGSSGNTIYFGEGSWLTVV.

The rearrangement uses TRBV2 and TRBJ1-5; D is perhaps TRBD1 (6 bases). Germline CDR1 reads SNHLY; CDR2 reads FYNNEI. V was pared by 6 bases and J by 0 bases, with 15 bases between. This CDR3 has 16 amino acids. CDR3 in DNA: TGTGCCAGCAGACCCAGGGAGGGGGTTAGCAATCAGCCCCAGCATTTT. Protein: CASRPREGVSNQPQHF.

CDR3 sequence reads: CASSYEGLHTEAFF. Written as DNA, the CDR3 is TGTGCCAGCAGTTACGAGGGGCTGCACACTGAAGCTTTCTTT. J is TRBJ1-1 and V is TRBV6-6; D possibly corresponds to TRBD1 (5 bases). Germline loops: CDR1 MNHNY, CDR2 SVGAGI (reference sequence). The CDR3 is 14 amino acids. Trimming shortened V by 2 bases and J by 3 bases, and 10 bases separated the two germline ends.

This clonotype has only a few counts. The chain links TRBV29-1 to TRBJ1-4; D is possibly TRBD1 (5 bases). The CDR3 sequence is 17 residues long. Between the trimmed V and J ends, which lost 4 bases and 0 bases, there was a span of 18 bases. Germline V gene lookup returns CDR1 SQVTM and CDR2 ANQGSEA. In nucleotides, the CDR3 is TGCAGCGTTGCGGGGGTAAGGGATTACGCAACTAATGAAAAACTGTTTTTT. It translates to CSVAGVRDYATNEKLFF.